These 16 T cell receptor beta chains were all obtained from the same sample, sequenced in a study of molecular identifiers for immune sequencing clone quantification. TCRdb processed the PCR reads anew with MiXCR; each CDR3 protein has one entry. The table has about 40,000 distinct CDR3 sequences, 15% to 20% seen once; the top ten hold roughly 0.99%. The specimen sequenced was naive CD8+ T cells from blood, with Jurkat cell RNA spiked in. Subset: FACS-sorted CD8+CD4-CCR7+CD45RA+ naive T cells. These receptors all come from a human donor in good health. Some libraries in this study had Jurkat cell RNA spiked in.

This clonotype is labeled medium-sized. CDR3 protein: CSAPGIASTDTQYF. As DNA, the CDR3 is TGCAGCGCCCCAGGGATTGCTAGCACAGATACGCAGTATTTT. The gene calls are TRBV29-1 and TRBJ2-3; D is possibly TRBD1 (5 bases). Germline lookup yields CDR1 SQVTM and CDR2 ANQGSEA. There are 14 residues in the CDR3. Trimming left V 7 bases short and J 0 bases short, with 14 bases between.

Many counts were recorded for this clonotype. This chain joins TRBV10-3 and TRBJ1-2; TRBD1 matches at 7 bases. Per germline, CDR1 ENHRY and CDR2 SYGVKD. The trim removed 3 bases at V and 2 bases at J, leaving 3 bases unmatched. The CDR3 runs 14 residues. CDR3 coding DNA: TGTGCCATCAGTGAAATGACAGGGAACTATGGCTACACCTTC. Protein: CAISEMTGNYGYTF.

This clonotype was counted many times. This sequence joins TRBV4-3 and TRBJ1-6; D is possibly TRBD1 (5 bases). Trimming shortened V by 1 base and J by 8 bases, and 6 bases separated the two germline ends. The CDR3 loop spans 13 amino acids. Germline values: CDR1 LGHNA, CDR2 YSLEER. The CDR3 DNA reads as TGCGCCAGCAGCCAAGCCAGGGATTCACCCCTCCACTTT. Encoded protein: CASSQARDSPLHF.

This rearrangement joins TRBV3-1 to TRBJ1-1; 7 bases map to TRBD1. Germline V gene lookup returns CDR1 LGHDT and CDR2 YNNKEL (reference sequence). Trimming took 1 base from V and 1 from J; bases not matched to a gene: 0. There are 14 residues in the CDR3. The CDR3 is CASSQGTGNTEAFF. For the CDR3, the DNA is TGTGCCAGCAGCCAAGGGACAGGGAACACTGAAGCTTTCTTT.

This clonotype was counted ten times or more. The chain uses TRBV5-4 and TRBJ2-7; D tentatively reads TRBD1 or TRBD2 (5 bases each). The V gene's germline CDR1 is SGHNT and CDR2 YYREEE (reference sequence). The CDR3 is 12 amino acids. Trimming pared 7 bases from V and 4 bases from J, leaving 12 bases between. CDR3 sequence reads: CASALWGYEQYF. CDR3 in DNA: TGTGCCAGCGCCCTGTGGGGGTACGAGCAGTACTTC.

In its sample, this clonotype was seen many times. This CDR3 is CASSQELPGGGTDTQYF. DNA of the CDR3: TGCGCCAGCAGCCAAGAGCTGCCGGGGGGCGGAACAGATACGCAGTATTTT. The chain links TRBV4-3 to TRBJ2-3, with a tentative D call TRBD2 (7 bases). The germline V gene encodes CDR1 LGHNA and CDR2 YSLEER. V dropped 0 bases and J dropped 3 bases, with 16 bases sitting between them. The CDR3 spans 17 residues.

Remarks on this clonotype: A read error is possible here, since a much larger clone lies one base away. The chain employs TRBV6-5 and TRBJ2-7, with D tentatively TRBD1 (6 bases). The germline V gene has CDR1 MNHEY and CDR2 SVGAGI. The CDR3 contains 15 residues. The CDR3 region is CASGYGEGGSYEQYF. The CDR3 DNA reads TGTGCCAGCGGTTACGGGGAAGGGGGCTCCTACGAGCAGTACTTC.

This clonotype was seen at least ten times. The rearrangement links TRBV4-1 to TRBJ1-1; D perhaps matches TRBD1 (5 bases). Per germline, CDR1 MGHRA and CDR2 YSYEKL. Trimming took off 6 bases at V and 11 bases at J, with 25 bases between the two ends. This CDR3 is 15 amino acids long. CDR3 sequence: CASRTGTAISWDAFF. The CDR3 region has the DNA TGCGCCAGCAGAACCGGGACGGCTATCTCTTGGGATGCTTTCTTT.

This clonotype was seen ten or more times. The chain combines TRBV7-2 with TRBJ2-7; TRBD2 might be the D (5 bases). V gave up 5 bases and J gave up 3 bases, with 20 bases separating them. CDR1 and CDR2 (germline): SGHTA, FQGNSA. The CDR3 contains 16 residues. CDR3 in DNA: TGTGCCAGCAGCGTAACAAAACTAGGGAGCCGCTACGAGCAGTACTTC. It codes for CASSVTKLGSRYEQYF.

This clonotype came up a few times. Since a much larger clone is just one base distant, this may be a read error. The J gene is TRBJ2-5, the V gene TRBV29-1, with 9 bases aligning to TRBD1. Germline assignment: CDR1 SQVTM and CDR2 ANQGSEA. The CDR3 totals 15 residues. CDR3 residues: CSGNRGQGIQETEYF. The CDR3 DNA is TGCAGCGGAAACAGAGGACAGGGGATCCAAGAGACCGAGTACTTC. Looking up the rest from reference TRBV29-1 and TRBJ2-5 gives the full variable domain: SAVISQKPSRDICQRGTSLTIQCQVDSQVTMMFWYRQQPGQSLTLIATANQGSEATYESGFVIDKFPISRPNLTFSTLTVSNMSPEDSSIYLCSGNRGQGIQETEYFGPGTRLLVL.

A note on this clonotype: A read error may produce the germline difference seen at one junction end. The chain recombines TRBV18 with TRBJ2-3; tentative D call: TRBD2 (6 bases). The CDR3 covers 15 residues. Germline CDR1 KGHSH, CDR2 LQKENI. The CDR3 here is CASSPWDSGTDTQYF. The DNA for the CDR3 is TGTGCCAGCTCACCTTGGGACTCCGGCACAGACACGCAGTATTTT.

This clonotype has at least ten counts. The rearrangement uses TRBV27 and TRBJ2-2; TRBD1 or TRBD2 may be the D gene (5 bases each). Germline CDR1 reads MNHEY; CDR2 reads SMNVEV (reference sequence). This CDR3 comprises 15 residues. Trimming shortened V by 3 bases and J by 5 bases, and 13 bases separated the two germline ends. The CDR3, as DNA: TGTGCCAGCAGTTTCCTCCGGGGCGGTACCGGGGAGCTGTTTTTT. This translates into CASSFLRGGTGELFF.

By its share, this clonotype is medium-sized. The genes are TRBV7-2 and TRBJ2-7, with a tentative D call TRBD1 (6 bases). The V gene lost 5 bases and the J gene lost 12 bases, with 23 bases spanning the gap. CDR3 length: 14 amino acids. CDR1 and CDR2 (germline): SGHTA, FQGNSA. The CDR3 DNA reads TGTGCCAGCAGCCCCTACTCCGGGACACCGGAACTGTACTTC. It yields the protein CASSPYSGTPELYF.

This clonotype showed up many times. V is TRBV6-2 or TRBV6-3 and J is TRBJ2-5; D might be TRBD1 or TRBD2, each matching 5 bases. Trimming shortened V by 10 bases and J by 5 bases, and 20 bases separated the two germline ends. Germline V gene data show CDR1 as MNHEY and CDR2 as SVGEGT. The CDR3 is 14 residues long. The CDR3 protein is CATSTGTALETQYF. The CDR3, as DNA: TGTGCCACCTCAACCGGGACGGCTCTCGAGACCCAGTACTTC.

This clonotype came up many times. The chain carries TRBV5-4 and TRBJ2-7, with TRBD1 matching over 8 bases. Per germline, CDR1 SGHNT and CDR2 YYREEE (reference sequence). The length of the CDR3 is 15 residues. With 4 bases clipped from V and 0 bases from J, the junction kept 6 bases outside the gene matches. The CDR3 coding sequence is TGTGCCAGCAGCCCGGAGGGACAGGCCTCCTACGAGCAGTACTTC. Translated, it gives CASSPEGQASYEQYF.

This clonotype is judged medium-sized (0.01 to 0.1%). This CDR3 is CASSLTSGATYNEQFF. The DNA of the CDR3 is TGTGCCAGCAGTTTAACTAGCGGGGCCACCTACAATGAGCAGTTCTTC. The chain employs TRBV27 and TRBJ2-1; 10 positions agree with TRBD2. Germline V gene data show CDR1 as MNHEY and CDR2 as SMNVEV (reference sequence). V lost 2 bases, J lost 2 bases, and 3 bases stayed unmatched. The CDR3 covers 16 residues.